The clone carrying this T cell receptor (beta chain) occurred many times. Antigen specificity is unknown. This sample stems from a study of blood T cells in healthy people across ages. Study observations and caveats: Age showed a roughly linear inverse relationship with TCR beta diversity per million T cells.

A J-beta primer mix and a sample-barcoded 5' primer were used in a second PCR of about 7 to 12 cycles. Unique molecular identifiers of 12 random nucleotides labeled each cDNA. TCRdb analysed the 5' RACE reads with MiXCR anew, one entry per CDR3 protein. The table shows some 900,000 distinct CDR3 sequences, with roughly 43% occurring only once. Around 10 milliliters of peripheral blood were drawn from each donor. Each sample yielded at least 6 micrograms of PBMC total RNA. Sequencing input: blood. This sequence originates from a man younger than 45 in good health.

CDR3 bases: TGCGCCACCCAACGTGGGGGGAATGAAAAACTGTTTTTT. It specifies CATQRGGNEKLFF. This chain joins TRBV4-1 and TRBJ1-4; D may be TRBD1 (5 bases). Germline loops: CDR1 MGHRA, CDR2 YSYEKL. Trimming left V 10 bases short and J 5 bases short, with 14 bases between. This CDR3 comprises 13 residues.